Presented here are 15 T cell receptor beta chains from one specimen sequenced in a study of CD8+ T cells in alopecia areata. Investigators isolated RNA and reverse transcribed it into cDNA to act as the sequencing template. Profiling relied on immunoSEQ multiplex PCR, and the TCRdb table lists in-frame clones only, not all of them. The data contain approximately 59,000 clones, about 45% of them singletons. The sample was CD8+ T cells sorted from blood, taken at week 0. These receptors were collected from a human donor with alopecia areata.

This rearrangement joins TRBV4-3 to TRBJ2-7; D tentatively reads TRBD1 or TRBD2 (5 bases each). V was clipped by 1 base and J by 2 bases, with 12 bases between them. In germline, CDR1 is LGHNA, CDR2 YSLEER. The CDR3 has 15 residues. The CDR3 is CASSQAGDRAYEQYF. The CDR3 DNA reads TGCGCCAGCAGCCAAGCCGGGGACCGCGCCTACGAGCAGTACTTC.

The chain joins TRBV27 to TRBJ1-2, with D maybe TRBD1 (5 bases). The CDR3 totals 14 residues. The V end was cut by 2 bases, the J end by 0 bases, with 7 bases between. The germline V gene encodes CDR1 MNHEY and CDR2 SMNVEV (reference sequence). CDR3 sequence: CASSLVGANYGYTF. The CDR3 DNA reads TGTGCCAGCAGTTTAGTAGGGGCTAACTATGGCTACACCTTC.

This chain links TRBV2 with TRBJ2-1; the D gene is possibly TRBD2 (6 bases). With 0 bases removed from V and 9 bases from J, the gap between germline ends came to 6 bases. The CDR3 consists of 12 residues. Germline V gene lookup returns CDR1 SNHLY and CDR2 FYNNEI. Here the CDR3 reads CASSEAGGEQFF. As DNA, the CDR3 is TGTGCCAGCAGTGAAGCGGGGGGTGAGCAGTTCTTC.

The chain combines TRBV11-2 with TRBJ1-2, with 7 bases matching TRBD1. The CDR3 length is 12 residues. Germline lookup yields CDR1 SGHAT and CDR2 FQNNGV. V lost 7 bases and J lost 8; bases outside the gene matches: 7. The CDR3 bases are TGTGCCAGCACCCTGGACAGGAGGGGCTACACCTTC. Translated: CASTLDRRGYTF.

The rearrangement joins TRBV7-9 to TRBJ2-1; 10 bases agree with TRBD1. After removal of 4 bases from V and 7 bases from J, the junction contained 19 bases not matched to a gene. Germline V gene lookup returns CDR1 SEHNR and CDR2 FQNEAQ (reference sequence). CDR3 length: 19 residues. The CDR3 protein is CASSYPGQGPSRDLNEQFF. The CDR3 nucleotides are TGTGCCAGCAGCTACCCGGGACAGGGGCCATCTCGCGACCTTAATGAGCAGTTCTTC.

The chain recombines TRBV4-1 with TRBJ2-7; D is unclear. In germline, CDR1 is MGHRA, CDR2 YSYEKL. V lost 3 bases and J 0 bases, leaving 12 bases between the germline ends. The length of the CDR3 is 15 residues. For the CDR3, the DNA is TGCGCCAGCAGCCATGTAGCCGATATCTCCTACGAGCAGTACTTC. It yields the protein CASSHVADISYEQYF.

This clone was seen a handful of times. The chain combines TRBV28 with TRBJ2-7, with 8 bases that match TRBD2. From germline, CDR1 is MDHEN and CDR2 SYDVKM. This CDR3 region has 15 residues. The V gene end was trimmed by 3 bases and the J gene end by 3 bases; junction bases not matched to a gene: 7. The CDR3 spells CASSFPRTSSYEQYF. CDR3 sequence (DNA): TGTGCCAGCAGTTTCCCCCGGACTAGCAGCTACGAGCAGTACTTC.

The chain has TRBV15 and TRBJ1-4, with D hard to call. The V end lost 1 base, the J end lost 8 bases, and 2 bases lay between the germline ends. Germline CDR1 LNHNV, CDR2 YYDKDF (reference sequence). This CDR3 contains 11 residues. The CDR3 here is CATSRGEKLFF. Here the CDR3 DNA reads TGTGCCACCAGCAGAGGGGAAAAACTGTTTTTT. Complete variable domain (other parts from reference TRBV15 and TRBJ1-4): DAMVIQNPRYQVTQFGKPVTLSCSQTLNHNVMYWYQQKSSQAPKLLFHYYDKDFNNEADTPDNFQSRRPNTSFCFLDIRSPGLGDTAMYLCATSRGEKLFFGSGTQLSVL.

This clone was found a few times. This rearrangement joins TRBV29-1 to TRBJ1-2; D remains unclear. This CDR3 has 12 amino acids. Germline CDR1 reads SQVTM; CDR2 reads ANQGSEA. With 5 bases removed from V and 8 bases from J, the gap between germline ends came to 15 bases. Here the CDR3 DNA reads TGCAGCGTTCCCTTAGGGAACGGGGGCTACACCTTC. The encoded protein is CSVPLGNGGYTF.

This sequence joins TRBV29-1 and TRBJ2-1, with TRBD2 matching over 9 bases. Germline V CDR1 and CDR2: SQVTM, ANQGSEA. The V gene end was trimmed by 6 bases and the J gene end by 3 bases; junction bases not matched to a gene: 15. The length of the CDR3 is 17 residues. The CDR3 DNA reads as TGCAGCGTCGACCAGGAGTCTAGCGGGATAGGCTACAATGAGCAGTTCTTC. Translating gives CSVDQESSGIGYNEQFF.

The V and J genes are TRBV2 and TRBJ2-7; the match to TRBD2 covers 7 bases. J gave up 0 bases and V 6 bases, and 11 bases lay outside the gene matches. This CDR3 has 16 amino acids. Germline V gene data show CDR1 as SNHLY and CDR2 as FYNNEI. The CDR3 DNA follows: TGTGCCAGCAGGGTTGGGAGCGGGGCTAGCTCCTACGAGCAGTACTTC. Residues: CASRVGSGASSYEQYF.

The CDR3 DNA reads as TGTGCCTGGAGTCCGGCGCGGGGCACTGAAGCTTTCTTT. It encodes CAWSPARGTEAFF. V and J are TRBV30 and TRBJ1-1, with D unresolved. The CDR3 sequence is 13 residues long. From germline, CDR1 is GTSNPN and CDR2 SVGIG (reference sequence). The ends were cut back, 2 bases at V and 4 bases at J, with 11 bases in the middle.

The V and J genes are TRBV29-1 and TRBJ2-1; no definite D call. This CDR3 region has 11 residues. V lost 7 bases to trimming and J lost 7 bases, with 11 bases between them. Germline CDR1 SQVTM, CDR2 ANQGSEA. CDR3 nucleotide sequence: TGCAGCGGGAACCCTGGGAATGAGCAGTTCTTC. It specifies CSGNPGNEQFF.

This clone occurred many times. This sequence joins TRBV9 and TRBJ2-7, with D perhaps TRBD2 (5 bases). Deletions cut 2 bases from V and 3 bases from J, with 15 bases between. Per germline, CDR1 SGDLS and CDR2 YYNGEE. CDR3 length: 15 amino acids. This chain's CDR3 is CASSVGAREGYEQYF. The DNA for the CDR3 is TGTGCCAGCAGCGTGGGAGCCCGGGAAGGCTACGAGCAGTACTTC.

The gene calls are TRBV9 and TRBJ2-2; D gene uncertain. CDR3 length: 15 amino acids. Germline CDR1 is SGDLS and CDR2 is YYNGEE. V was clipped by 0 bases and J by 4 bases, with 10 bases between them. CDR3 sequence (DNA): TGTGCCAGCAGCGTAGGAAGGGAAGGCACCGGGGAGCTGTTTTTT. Translated, it gives CASSVGREGTGELFF.